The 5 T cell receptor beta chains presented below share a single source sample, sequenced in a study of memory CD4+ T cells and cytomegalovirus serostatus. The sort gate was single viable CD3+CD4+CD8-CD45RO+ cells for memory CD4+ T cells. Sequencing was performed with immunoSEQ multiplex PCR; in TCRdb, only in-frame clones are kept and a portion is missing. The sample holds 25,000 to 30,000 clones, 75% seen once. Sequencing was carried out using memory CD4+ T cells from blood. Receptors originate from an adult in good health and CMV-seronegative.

The CDR3 coding sequence is TGTGCCAGCAGCGCCAGGGATTCTAGCACAGATACGCAGTATTTT. Its protein product is CASSARDSSTDTQYF. The J gene is TRBJ2-3, the V gene TRBV9, with D perhaps TRBD1 (5 bases). The CDR3 loop spans 15 amino acids. The V and J ends lost 3 bases and 0 bases respectively, with 11 bases between them. Germline loops: CDR1 SGDLS, CDR2 YYNGEE.

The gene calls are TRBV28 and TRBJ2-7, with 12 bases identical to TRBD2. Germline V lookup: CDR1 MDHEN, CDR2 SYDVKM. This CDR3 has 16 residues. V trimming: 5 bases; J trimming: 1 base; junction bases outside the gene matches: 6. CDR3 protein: CASSPGTSGSSYEQYF. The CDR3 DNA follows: TGTGCCAGCAGTCCCGGGACTAGCGGGTCTTCCTACGAGCAGTACTTC.

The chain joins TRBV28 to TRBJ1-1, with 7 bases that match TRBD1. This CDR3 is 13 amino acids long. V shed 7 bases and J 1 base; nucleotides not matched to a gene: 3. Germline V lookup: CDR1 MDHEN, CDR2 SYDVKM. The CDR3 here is CASNSGGNTEAFF. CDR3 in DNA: TGTGCCAGCAATTCAGGGGGGAACACTGAAGCTTTCTTT.

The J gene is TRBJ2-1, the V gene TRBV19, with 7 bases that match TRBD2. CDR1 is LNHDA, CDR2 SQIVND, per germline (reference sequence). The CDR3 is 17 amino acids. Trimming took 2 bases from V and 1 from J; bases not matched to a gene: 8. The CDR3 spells CASSITEGGSSYNEQFF. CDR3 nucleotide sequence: TGTGCCAGTAGTATAACCGAGGGCGGGAGTTCCTACAATGAGCAGTTCTTC.

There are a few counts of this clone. CDR3 sequence: CASSERRYGYTF. The CDR3 nucleotides are TGTGCCAGCAGTGAGCGGAGATATGGCTACACCTTC. V is TRBV25-1 and J is TRBJ1-2; D call uncertain. The CDR3 covers 12 residues. Trimming stripped 3 bases from V and 5 bases from J, with 7 bases between. From germline, CDR1 is MGHDK and CDR2 SYGVNS.